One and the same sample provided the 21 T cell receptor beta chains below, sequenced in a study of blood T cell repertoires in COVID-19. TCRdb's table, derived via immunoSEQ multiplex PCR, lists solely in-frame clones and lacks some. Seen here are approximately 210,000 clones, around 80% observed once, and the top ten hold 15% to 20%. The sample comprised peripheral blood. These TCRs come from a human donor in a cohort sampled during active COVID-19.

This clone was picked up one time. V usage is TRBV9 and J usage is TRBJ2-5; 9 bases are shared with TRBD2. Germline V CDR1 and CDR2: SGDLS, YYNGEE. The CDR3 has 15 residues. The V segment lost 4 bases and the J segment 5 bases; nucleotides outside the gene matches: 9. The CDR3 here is CASSYSGGVGETQYF. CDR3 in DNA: TGTGCCAGCAGCTATAGCGGGGGTGTTGGGGAGACCCAGTACTTC.

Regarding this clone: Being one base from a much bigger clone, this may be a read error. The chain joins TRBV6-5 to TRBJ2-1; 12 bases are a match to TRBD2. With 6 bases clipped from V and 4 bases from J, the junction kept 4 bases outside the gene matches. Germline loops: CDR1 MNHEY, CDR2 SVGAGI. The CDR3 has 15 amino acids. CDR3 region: CASSPGTSGYNEQFF. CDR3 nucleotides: TGTGCCAGCAGCCCCGGGACTAGCGGGTACAATGAGCAGTTCTTC.

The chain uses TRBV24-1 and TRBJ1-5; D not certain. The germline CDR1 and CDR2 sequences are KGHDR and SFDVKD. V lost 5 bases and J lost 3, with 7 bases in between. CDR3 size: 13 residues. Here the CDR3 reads CATSGSPNQPQHF. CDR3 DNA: TGTGCCACCAGTGGAAGCCCCAATCAGCCCCAGCATTTT.

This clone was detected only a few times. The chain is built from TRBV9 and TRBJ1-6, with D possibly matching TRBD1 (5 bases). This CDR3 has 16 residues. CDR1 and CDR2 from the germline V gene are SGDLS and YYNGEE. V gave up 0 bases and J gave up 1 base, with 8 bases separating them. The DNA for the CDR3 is TGTGCCAGCAGCGTAGGGGGGAGGTCCTATAATTCACCCCTCCACTTT. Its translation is CASSVGGRSYNSPLHF.

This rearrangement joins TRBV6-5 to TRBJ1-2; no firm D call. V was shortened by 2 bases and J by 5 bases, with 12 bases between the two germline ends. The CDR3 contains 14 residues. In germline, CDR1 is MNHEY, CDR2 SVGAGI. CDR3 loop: CASSYGHRDYGYTF. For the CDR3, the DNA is TGTGCCAGCAGTTACGGGCACCGGGATTATGGCTACACCTTC.

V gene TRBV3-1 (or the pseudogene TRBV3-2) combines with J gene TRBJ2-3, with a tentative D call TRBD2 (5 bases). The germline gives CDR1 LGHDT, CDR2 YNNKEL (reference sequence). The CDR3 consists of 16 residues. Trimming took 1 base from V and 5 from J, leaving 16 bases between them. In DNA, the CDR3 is TGTGCCAGCAGCCAAGTTATCCGGGCTGGGAGAGATACGCAGTATTTT. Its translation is CASSQVIRAGRDTQYF.

CDR3 in amino acids: CASSEQTGHYGYTF. DNA of the CDR3: TGTGCCAGCAGTGAGCAGACAGGGCACTATGGCTACACCTTC. The genes are TRBV2 and TRBJ1-2; TRBD1 aligns across 7 bases. The CDR3 sequence is 14 residues long. The germline V gene encodes CDR1 SNHLY and CDR2 FYNNEI. V trimming: 3 bases; J trimming: 3 bases; junction bases outside the gene matches: 4.

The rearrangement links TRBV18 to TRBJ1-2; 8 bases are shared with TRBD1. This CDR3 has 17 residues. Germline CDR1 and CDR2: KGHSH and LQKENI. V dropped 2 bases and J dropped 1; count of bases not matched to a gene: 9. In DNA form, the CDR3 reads TGTGCCAGCTCACCAACGGGCCCGGGACAGGTTAACTATGGCTACACCTTC. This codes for CASSPTGPGQVNYGYTF.

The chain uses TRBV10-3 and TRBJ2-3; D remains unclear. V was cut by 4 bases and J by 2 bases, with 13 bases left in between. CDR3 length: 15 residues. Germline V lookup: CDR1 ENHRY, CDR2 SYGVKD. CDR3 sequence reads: CAISGGAGTTDTQYF. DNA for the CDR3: TGTGCCATCAGTGGTGGCGCAGGTACCACAGATACGCAGTATTTT.

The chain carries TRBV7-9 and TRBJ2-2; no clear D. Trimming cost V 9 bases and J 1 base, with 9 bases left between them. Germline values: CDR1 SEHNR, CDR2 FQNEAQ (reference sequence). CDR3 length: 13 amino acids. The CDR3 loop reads CASQTRNTGELFF. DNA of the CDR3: TGTGCCAGTCAGACACGGAACACCGGGGAGCTGTTTTTT.

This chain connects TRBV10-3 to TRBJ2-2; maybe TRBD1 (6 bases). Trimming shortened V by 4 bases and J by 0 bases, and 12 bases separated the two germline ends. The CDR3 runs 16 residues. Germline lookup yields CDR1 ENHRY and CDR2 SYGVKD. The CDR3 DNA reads TGTGCCATCAGTGGACAGGAAATATCGAACACCGGGGAGCTGTTTTTT. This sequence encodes CAISGQEISNTGELFF.

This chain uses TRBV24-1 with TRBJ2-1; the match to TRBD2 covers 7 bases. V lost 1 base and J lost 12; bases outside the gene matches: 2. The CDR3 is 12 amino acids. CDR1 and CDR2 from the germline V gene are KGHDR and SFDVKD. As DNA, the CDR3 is TGTGCCACCAGTGATTTTCCGGGAGGGCAGTTCTTC. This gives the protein CATSDFPGGQFF.

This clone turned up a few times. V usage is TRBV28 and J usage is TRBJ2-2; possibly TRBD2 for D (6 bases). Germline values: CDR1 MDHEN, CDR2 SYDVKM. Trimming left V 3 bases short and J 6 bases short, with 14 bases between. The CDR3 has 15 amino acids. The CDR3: CASSFGGSNSGELFF. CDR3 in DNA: TGTGCCAGCAGTTTTGGGGGGAGTAACTCCGGGGAGCTGTTTTTT.

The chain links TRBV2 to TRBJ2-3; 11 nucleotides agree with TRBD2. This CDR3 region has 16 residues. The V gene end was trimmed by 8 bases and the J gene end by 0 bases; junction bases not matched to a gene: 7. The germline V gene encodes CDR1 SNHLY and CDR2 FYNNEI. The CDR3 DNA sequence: TGTGCCAGCTTTGGTAGCGGGAGGGATAGCACAGATACGCAGTATTTT. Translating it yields CASFGSGRDSTDTQYF.

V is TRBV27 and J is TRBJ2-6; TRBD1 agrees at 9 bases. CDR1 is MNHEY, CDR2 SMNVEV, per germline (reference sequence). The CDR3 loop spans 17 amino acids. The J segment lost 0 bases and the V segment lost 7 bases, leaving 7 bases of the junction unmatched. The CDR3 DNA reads TGTGCCAGCACTCACGGACAGGGGAGCTCTGGGGCCAACGTCCTGACTTTC. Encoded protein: CASTHGQGSSGANVLTF.

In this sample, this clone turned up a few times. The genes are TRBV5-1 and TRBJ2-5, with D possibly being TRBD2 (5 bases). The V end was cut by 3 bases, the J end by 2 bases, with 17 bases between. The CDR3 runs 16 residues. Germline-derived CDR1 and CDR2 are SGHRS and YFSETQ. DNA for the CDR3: TGCGCCAGCAGCTCCCTTCTGGTTAGCGCACAAGAGACCCAGTACTTC. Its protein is CASSSLLVSAQETQYF.

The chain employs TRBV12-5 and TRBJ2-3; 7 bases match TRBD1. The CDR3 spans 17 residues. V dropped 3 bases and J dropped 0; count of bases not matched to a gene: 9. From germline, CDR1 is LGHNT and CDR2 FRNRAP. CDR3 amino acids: CASGFQGQTTSTDTQYF. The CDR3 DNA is TGTGCTAGTGGTTTCCAGGGACAGACGACTAGCACAGATACGCAGTATTTT.

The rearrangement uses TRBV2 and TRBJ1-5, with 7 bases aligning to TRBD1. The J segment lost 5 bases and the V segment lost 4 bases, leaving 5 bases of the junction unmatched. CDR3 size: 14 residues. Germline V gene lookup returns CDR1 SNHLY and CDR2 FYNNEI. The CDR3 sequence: CASSARQGYQPQHF. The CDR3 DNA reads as TGTGCCAGCAGTGCACGACAGGGTTATCAGCCCCAGCATTTT.

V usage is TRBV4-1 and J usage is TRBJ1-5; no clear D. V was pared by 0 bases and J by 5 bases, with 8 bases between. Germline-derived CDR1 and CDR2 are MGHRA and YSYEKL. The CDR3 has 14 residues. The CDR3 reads CASSQDVSYQPQHF. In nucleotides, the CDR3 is TGCGCCAGCAGCCAAGATGTCAGTTATCAGCCCCAGCATTTT.

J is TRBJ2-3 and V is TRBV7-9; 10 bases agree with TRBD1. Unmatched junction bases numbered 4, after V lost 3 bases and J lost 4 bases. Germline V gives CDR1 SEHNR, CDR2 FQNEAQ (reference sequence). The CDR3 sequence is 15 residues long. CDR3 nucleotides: TGTGCCAGCAGCTTGGGCGGGACAGGGGCAGATACGCAGTATTTT. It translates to CASSLGGTGADTQYF.

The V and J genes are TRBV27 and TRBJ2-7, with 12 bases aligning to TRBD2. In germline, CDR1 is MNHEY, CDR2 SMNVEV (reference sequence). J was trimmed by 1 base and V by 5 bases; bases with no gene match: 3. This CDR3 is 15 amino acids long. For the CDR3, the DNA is TGTGCCAGCAGTCTAGCGGGAGGGTCTTCCTACGAGCAGTACTTC. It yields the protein CASSLAGGSSYEQYF.